Below, 24 T cell receptor beta chains from the same sample are listed, as sequenced in a study of T cells expressing NK-cell markers. No DNA is given; TCRdb re-called the 5' RACE reads and lists each CDR3 protein once. Its listing shows 300,000 to 500,000 distinct CDR3 sequences. Material: blood T cells: a sorted CD56 or NKG2C T cell subset, CD4+ or CD8+ T cells, or bulk PBMC T cells (not recorded which). The receptors here all came from a woman aged 45 to 65 in good health.

The chain recombines TRBV5-1 with TRBJ1-6. The CDR3 runs to 15 residues. The V gene's germline CDR1 is SGHRS and CDR2 YFSETQ. CDR3: CASSLEGGFNSPLHF.

The chain links TRBV2 to TRBJ2-5; the TCRdb call, TRBD1, lacks DNA for checking. CDR1 SNHLY and CDR2 FYNNEI come from the germline V gene. The length of the CDR3 is 15 residues. This CDR3 reads CASSSGTGGVETQYF.

The V call is TRBV2, the J call TRBJ2-2; TCRdb's D gene call, TRBD1, goes unchecked for lack of DNA. Germline lookup yields CDR1 SNHLY and CDR2 FYNNEI. The CDR3 runs 16 residues. CDR3 loop: CASSLIRGTNTGELFF.

The chain couples TRBV12-3 or TRBV12-4 to TRBJ1-4; TCRdb's D gene call, TRBD1, goes unchecked for lack of DNA. This CDR3 has 15 amino acids. CDR3 in amino acids: CASSLVRSGREKLFF.

The chain has TRBV7-2 and TRBJ2-1; as DNA is missing, the TRBD2 call by TCRdb cannot be tested. The CDR3 runs to 15 residues. The germline CDR1 and CDR2 sequences are SGHTA and FQGNSA. The CDR3 reads CASSLIGTSGTEQFF.

This chain connects TRBV12-3 or TRBV12-4 to TRBJ1-1; checking the TCRdb D call of TRBD1 is not possible without DNA. The CDR3 consists of 16 residues. The CDR3 loop reads CASSSTATGEDTEAFF.

The chain uses TRBV9 and TRBJ2-2. CDR1 and CDR2 from the germline V gene are SGDLS and YYNGEE. CDR3 length: 13 residues. CDR3 sequence: CASSAATTGELFF. Full variable domain (missing parts from reference TRBV9 and TRBJ2-2): DSGVTQTPKHLITATGQRVTLRCSPRSGDLSVYWYQQSLDQGLQFLIQYYNGEERAKGNILERFSAQQFPDLHSELNLSSLELGDSALYFCASSAATTGELFFGEGSRLTVL.

The genes are TRBV9 and TRBJ2-2. Germline assignment: CDR1 SGDLS and CDR2 YYNGEE. This CDR3 has 13 amino acids. CDR3 in amino acids: CASNSEIAGELFF.

CDR3 amino acids: CASSRTAIEGASTDTQYF. The rearrangement joins TRBV4-1 to TRBJ2-3; the TRBD1 assignment by TCRdb is unverifiable without DNA. This CDR3 contains 18 residues. Per the germline V gene, CDR1 is MGHRA and CDR2 is YSYEKL.

The chain links TRBV10-3 to TRBJ2-1; TCRdb's D call, TRBD2, is unchecked because there is no DNA. The CDR3 has 15 amino acids. Germline V lookup: CDR1 ENHRY, CDR2 SYGVKD. CDR3 amino acids: CAVQDLAANYNEQFF.

The gene calls are TRBV28 and TRBJ1-1; the D call of TRBD1 rests on TCRdb alone, since no DNA is present to check it. The CDR3 sequence is 14 residues long. The germline gives CDR1 MDHEN, CDR2 SYDVKM. CDR3 region: CASRGDSRNTEAFF.

The rearrangement uses TRBV6-1 and TRBJ2-7. The CDR3 runs to 13 residues. CDR1 is MNHNS and CDR2 is SASEGT in the germline V gene. CDR3 in amino acids: CASSEPGRYEQYF.

V is TRBV5-1 and J is TRBJ2-1; TCRdb designates TRBD1, a call that cannot be tested without DNA. Germline V lookup: CDR1 SGHRS, CDR2 YFSETQ. This CDR3 is built from 14 residues. The chain's CDR3 is CASSHGQAYNEQFF.

J is TRBJ2-2 and V is TRBV5-1; TCRdb indicates TRBD2, and absent DNA this call remains unverified. The CDR3 spans 16 residues. Germline V gives CDR1 SGHRS, CDR2 YFSETQ. The chain's CDR3 is CASSPGTSGTTGELFF.

This chain links TRBV6-4 with TRBJ2-6. Germline V gene data show CDR1 as MRHNA and CDR2 as SNTAGT. The CDR3 is 14 amino acids. The chain's CDR3 is CASSDNSGANVLTF.

The chain uses TRBV5-1 and TRBJ2-1; TCRdb selects TRBD2, and the lack of DNA leaves this call unchecked. The CDR3 consists of 15 residues. CDR1 SGHRS and CDR2 YFSETQ come from the germline V gene. The CDR3 loop reads CASSARDFPYNEQFF.

This sequence joins TRBV2 and TRBJ2-5; TCRdb proposes TRBD1, but this gene call is untestable without DNA. This CDR3 is built from 15 residues. The germline gives CDR1 SNHLY, CDR2 FYNNEI. The CDR3 is CASKGDPGDGETQYF.

The rearrangement joins TRBV11-2 to TRBJ2-2; TCRdb's D call, TRBD2, is unchecked because there is no DNA. CDR1 and CDR2 (germline): SGHAT, FQNNGV. CDR3 length: 16 residues. This CDR3 reads CASSQLAGGGTGELFF.

The chain combines TRBV10-3 with TRBJ2-5; there is no DNA to check the TCRdb D call of TRBD1. Looked up from germline, CDR1 is ENHRY and CDR2 is SYGVKD. This CDR3 is 13 amino acids long. The CDR3 region is CAIAGQRQETQYF.

The chain combines TRBV20-1 with TRBJ2-2; lacking DNA, the TRBD1 call made by TCRdb goes unchecked. Germline V CDR1 and CDR2: DFQATT, SNEGSKA (reference sequence). There are 16 residues in the CDR3. This chain's CDR3 is CSARDRLGGSIGELFF.

V usage is TRBV29-1 and J usage is TRBJ2-7; as DNA is missing, the TRBD2 call by TCRdb cannot be tested. Germline CDR1 is SQVTM and CDR2 is ANQGSEA. CDR3 length: 14 residues. The chain's CDR3 is CSVEGRLAGGEQYF.

The chain is built from TRBV5-1 and TRBJ1-1; as DNA is missing, the TRBD1 call by TCRdb cannot be tested. The CDR3 consists of 15 residues. CDR1 SGHRS and CDR2 YFSETQ come from the germline V gene. CDR3 region: CASSLVTGMGTEAFF.

This rearrangement joins TRBV20-1 to TRBJ2-3; TCRdb indicates TRBD1, and absent DNA this call remains unverified. The CDR3 consists of 15 residues. The germline V gene encodes CDR1 DFQATT and CDR2 SNEGSKA (reference sequence). The CDR3 here is CSASDRGSSTDTQYF.

V is TRBV29-1 and J is TRBJ2-3; no DNA is available, so the TRBD1 call from TCRdb remains unchecked. The CDR3 length is 17 residues. Germline CDR1 is SQVTM and CDR2 is ANQGSEA. The CDR3 protein is CSVLEYRSSPITDTQYF.